Below are 18 T cell receptor beta chains sequenced from a single sample in a study of blood T cell repertoires in COVID-19. Here immunoSEQ multiplex PCR was the method, and the copy in TCRdb shows in-frame clones only, minus some. The table shows roughly 670,000 clones, with 75% to 90% occurring only once. The sequencing sample was made of peripheral blood. These receptor sequences come from a woman younger than 35 with acute or convalescent COVID-19.

This clone was counted a single time. V is TRBV12-2 and J is TRBJ2-7; whether TRBD2, the table's D call, matches the DNA was not checked. TRBV12-2 counts as a pseudogene. The CDR3 runs to 18 residues. The CDR3 spells CASRSRDRVSGGPHEQYF. CDR3 bases: TGTGCAAGTCGAAGCCGGGACAGGGTTAGCGGGGGGCCCCACGAGCAGTACTTC.

This clone was detected once. The CDR3 is CATSRDKAGGFPYEQYF. CDR3 DNA sequence: TGTGCCACCAGCAGAGATAAGGCGGGGGGGTTTCCCTACGAGCAGTACTTC. The chain joins TRBV15 to TRBJ2-7; 9 nucleotides line up with TRBD2. Germline trimming cut 0 bases from V and 2 bases from J; bases unmatched to any gene: 8. From germline, CDR1 is LNHNV and CDR2 YYDKDF (reference sequence). This CDR3 has 17 residues. The full variable domain, rest sourced from reference TRBV15 and TRBJ2-7, is DAMVIQNPRYQVTQFGKPVTLSCSQTLNHNVMYWYQQKSSQAPKLLFHYYDKDFNNEADTPDNFQSRRPNTSFCFLDIRSPGLGDTAMYLCATSRDKAGGFPYEQYFGPGTRLTVT.

The chain carries TRBV24-1 and TRBJ2-2, with a weak D call TRBD1 (5 bases). Germline CDR1 and CDR2: KGHDR and SFDVKD. With 3 bases removed from V and 6 bases from J, the gap between germline ends came to 16 bases. The CDR3 runs 16 residues. The CDR3 nucleotides read TGTGCCACCAGTGATCTAAAAGAACAGGTTCCCGGGGAGCTGTTTTTT. This gives the protein CATSDLKEQVPGELFF.

The V and J genes are TRBV7-2 and TRBJ1-1, with D maybe TRBD1 (6 bases). CDR1 and CDR2 (germline): SGHTA, FQGNSA. This CDR3 is built from 14 residues. V was cut by 6 bases and J by 1 base, with 12 bases left in between. The DNA of the CDR3 is TGTGCCAGCAGAACAGGGATTACGAACACTGAAGCTTTCTTT. It translates to CASRTGITNTEAFF. Full variable domain (rest looked up from reference TRBV7-2 and TRBJ1-1): GAGVSQSPSNKVTEKGKDVELRCDPISGHTALYWYRQSLGQGLEFLIYFQGNSAPDKSGLPSDRFSAERTGGSVSTLTIQRTQQEDSAVYLCASRTGITNTEAFFGQGTRLTVV.

The chain is built from TRBV5-1 and TRBJ1-1, with 9 nucleotides matching TRBD1. The CDR3 contains 14 residues. CDR1 SGHRS and CDR2 YFSETQ come from the germline V gene. V dropped 9 bases and J dropped 6; count of bases not matched to a gene: 12. CDR3 protein: CATQAGTGNAEAFF. CDR3 coding DNA: TGCGCCACCCAAGCCGGGACAGGGAATGCTGAAGCTTTCTTT.

This clone appeared a single time. J is TRBJ1-4 and V is TRBV5-5; TRBD1 agrees at 10 bases. V shed 2 bases and J 8 bases; nucleotides not matched to a gene: 6. Germline V gene lookup returns CDR1 SGHKS and CDR2 YYEKEE (reference sequence). This CDR3 has 15 amino acids. The CDR3 bases are TGTGCCAGCAGCTTCGGGGGACAGGGGCGCGAAAAACTGTTTTTT. Encoded protein: CASSFGGQGREKLFF.

The chain has TRBV11-2 and TRBJ1-1; D might be TRBD1 (5 bases). Trimming pared 2 bases from V and 4 bases from J, leaving 14 bases between. The CDR3 covers 15 residues. Germline CDR1 is SGHAT and CDR2 is FQNNGV. This CDR3 is CASSLNGATGTEAFF. CDR3 DNA: TGTGCCAGCAGCTTAAATGGGGCGACTGGCACTGAAGCTTTCTTT.

V and J are TRBV12-3 or TRBV12-4 and TRBJ1-1; no definite D call. The CDR3 contains 12 residues. V dropped 6 bases and J dropped 3 bases, with 8 bases sitting between them. The CDR3 DNA follows: TGTGCCAGCAGCCCCCGTTACACTGAAGCTTTCTTT. Residues: CASSPRYTEAFF.

Only one count was recorded for this clone. The gene calls are TRBV6-1 and TRBJ2-7, with D maybe TRBD2 (6 bases). Looked up from germline, CDR1 is MNHNS and CDR2 is SASEGT. The V and J ends lost 0 bases and 3 bases respectively, with 15 bases between them. The CDR3 sequence is 16 residues long. The CDR3 nucleotides read TGTGCCAGCAGTGAAGCGCACGGGGGTCCCCTCTACGAGCAGTACTTC. Residues: CASSEAHGGPLYEQYF.

The chain uses TRBV4-2 and TRBJ1-2, with D perhaps TRBD1 (6 bases). The V and J ends lost 0 bases and 3 bases respectively, with 14 bases between them. The CDR3 has 16 residues. Looked up from germline, CDR1 is LGHNA and CDR2 is YNFKEQ. The CDR3, as DNA: TGTGCCAGCAGCCAAGATAAGGGGGGGATGGACTATGGCTACACCTTC. It encodes CASSQDKGGMDYGYTF.

The chain is built from TRBV6-5 and TRBJ2-1; tentative D call: TRBD2 (6 bases). The CDR3 is made up of 14 amino acids. Deletions cut 2 bases from V and 6 bases from J, with 11 bases between. CDR1 is MNHEY and CDR2 is SVGAGI in the germline V gene. CDR3 DNA: TGTGCCAGCAGTTACGAGGGAGGCCCCAATGAGCAGTTCTTC. Amino acid sequence: CASSYEGGPNEQFF.

The rearrangement uses TRBV3-1 (or the pseudogene TRBV3-2) and TRBJ2-7; D possibly corresponds to TRBD2 (5 bases). Germline V gene data show CDR1 as LGHDT and CDR2 as YNNKEL (reference sequence). Deletions cut 0 bases from V and 2 bases from J, with 20 bases between. This CDR3 is 18 amino acids long. The CDR3, as DNA: TGTGCCAGCAGCCAAGAGGTGCAGGTGATCAACGGGGCCTACGAGCAGTACTTC. This gives the protein CASSQEVQVINGAYEQYF.

This chain connects TRBV15 to TRBJ2-3, with TRBD2 matching 9 bases. J lost 2 bases, V lost 3 bases, and 9 bases had no gene match. Germline CDR1 LNHNV, CDR2 YYDKDF (reference sequence). This CDR3 has 17 amino acids. For the CDR3, the DNA is TGTGCCACCAGCAGGGGCTCATTAGCGGGGGCCACAGATACGCAGTATTTT. Amino acid sequence: CATSRGSLAGATDTQYF.

The chain has TRBV5-6 and TRBJ1-2; D perhaps matches TRBD1 (6 bases). This CDR3 has 13 residues. Germline V gives CDR1 SGHDT, CDR2 YYEEEE. The germline V and J ends were trimmed by 2 bases and 7 bases, with 12 bases remaining between them. The CDR3 DNA follows: TGTGCCAGCAGCTTCGGGGGGCGTGGTGGCTACACCTTC. Encoded protein: CASSFGGRGGYTF.

This clone occurred a few times. The J gene is TRBJ1-2, the V gene TRBV6-5; D is possibly TRBD1 (5 bases). V shed 4 bases and J shed 0 bases, with 6 bases lying between them. Per the germline V gene, CDR1 is MNHEY and CDR2 is SVGAGI. The CDR3 covers 13 residues. The CDR3 spells CASSSGPNYGYTF. CDR3 DNA sequence: TGTGCCAGCAGTTCAGGGCCTAACTATGGCTACACCTTC.

The chain employs TRBV2 and TRBJ1-2, with unresolved D. The CDR3 is 13 amino acids. CDR1 is SNHLY and CDR2 is FYNNEI in the germline V gene. V was pared by 4 bases and J by 4 bases, with 10 bases between. CDR3 nucleotide sequence: TGTGCCAGCAGTGGGGAGGCTCCCTATGGCTACACCTTC. This gives the protein CASSGEAPYGYTF.

The chain recombines TRBV24-1 with TRBJ2-1; perhaps TRBD1 as D (6 bases). Looked up from germline, CDR1 is KGHDR and CDR2 is SFDVKD. The CDR3 is 13 residues long. V lost 7 bases to trimming and J lost 4 bases, with 10 bases between them. In DNA, the CDR3 is TGTGCCACCAGGGGGGCCGTTTACAATGAGCAGTTCTTC. Amino acids: CATRGAVYNEQFF.

V and J are TRBV24-1 and TRBJ1-2; TRBD1 matches at 8 bases. The junction had 7 bases not matched to a gene; V was cut back by 4 bases and J by 7 bases. This CDR3 has 14 amino acids. Per the germline V gene, CDR1 is KGHDR and CDR2 is SFDVKD. The CDR3 region is CATSDHPGGSGYTF. The CDR3 DNA is TGTGCCACCAGTGACCATCCAGGGGGCAGTGGCTACACCTTC.